Below, 2 T cell receptor beta chains from the same sample are listed, as sequenced in a study of shared clonotypes between healthy human individuals. Measured with immunoSEQ multiplex PCR; TCRdb has only the in-frame clones, and not every one. The sample includes more than 2 million clones, more than 90% of them seen just once. Sequenced sample: naive CD4+ T cells sorted from blood. Subset specified: CD45RA+ positively selected. The receptors originated from a young man in good health.

The V call is TRBV18, the J call TRBJ2-7, with 7 bases identical to TRBD1. J lost 2 bases, V lost 0 bases, and 10 bases had no gene match. The length of the CDR3 is 17 residues. Germline-derived CDR1 and CDR2 are KGHSH and LQKENI. The CDR3 loop is CASSPPFDRAPTYEQYF. The CDR3 DNA is TGTGCCAGCTCACCACCCTTCGACAGGGCCCCCACCTACGAGCAGTACTTC. Full variable domain (missing parts from reference TRBV18 and TRBJ2-7): NAGVMQNPRHLVRRRGQEARLRCSPMKGHSHVYWYRQLPEEGLKFMVYLQKENIIDESGMPKERFSAEFPKEGPSILRIQQVVRGDSAAYFCASSPPFDRAPTYEQYFGPGTRLTVT.

This chain uses TRBV4-1 with TRBJ1-4, with a possible D match to TRBD1 (6 bases). The CDR3 spans 15 residues. V was trimmed by 5 bases and J by 2 bases, leaving 12 bases between them. Germline loops: CDR1 MGHRA, CDR2 YSYEKL. CDR3: CASSFLGGTNEKLFF. CDR3 coding DNA: TGCGCCAGCAGCTTTTTGGGGGGCACTAATGAAAAACTGTTTTTT.